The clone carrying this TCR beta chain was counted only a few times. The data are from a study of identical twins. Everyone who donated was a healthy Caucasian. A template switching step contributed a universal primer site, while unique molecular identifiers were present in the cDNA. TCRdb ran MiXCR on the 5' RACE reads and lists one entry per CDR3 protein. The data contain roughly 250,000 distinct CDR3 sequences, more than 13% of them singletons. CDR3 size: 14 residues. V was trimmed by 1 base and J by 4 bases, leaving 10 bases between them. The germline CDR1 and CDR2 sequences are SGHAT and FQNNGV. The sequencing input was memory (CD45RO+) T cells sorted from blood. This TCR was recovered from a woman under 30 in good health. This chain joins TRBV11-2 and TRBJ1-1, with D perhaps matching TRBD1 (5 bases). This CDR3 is CASSLVRGFTEAFF. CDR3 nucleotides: TGTGCCAGCAGCTTAGTTAGGGGTTTCACTGAAGCTTTCTTT.